Listed below are T cell receptor beta chains from one sample, sequenced in a study of molecular identifiers for immune sequencing clone quantification. TCRdb re-analysed the PCR reads in MiXCR, keeping a single row per CDR3 protein. Altogether more than 70,000 distinct CDR3 sequences are present, roughly a fifth being singletons, with the ten largest covering 0.85% to 1.2%. Sequencing was done on a sample of naive CD8+ T cells from blood, with Jurkat cell RNA spiked in. The source is a human donor in good health. Some libraries in this study had Jurkat cell RNA spiked in. CDR3s include the opening cysteine and the closing phenylalanine or tryptophan. Fields, in order: clone size, D gene, V gene, J gene, CDR3 DNA, CDR3 protein. D genes are given only for firm matches. Rows give clone size only sometimes, using once, few, many, or a class for an expanded clone.

clone size: many; D gene: NA; V gene: TRBV4-1; J gene: TRBJ2-4; CDR3 DNA: TGCGCCAGCAGCCAGGAGGAGGGGTTAGCCAAAAACATTCAGTACTTC; CDR3 protein: CASSQEEGLAKNIQYF
clone size: NA; D gene: NA; V gene: TRBV29-1; J gene: TRBJ2-7; CDR3 DNA: TGCAGCGTTGATGGGGGATCCTTGGAGCAGCAGTACTTC; CDR3 protein: CSVDGGSLEQQYF
clone size: many; D gene: NA; V gene: TRBV5-6; J gene: TRBJ1-1; CDR3 DNA: TGTGCCAGCAGCTTTTATAGGGGAAGGTCGGTCTCAGCTTTCTTT; CDR3 protein: CASSFYRGRSVSAFF
clone size: many; D gene: NA; V gene: TRBV6-5; J gene: TRBJ1-1; CDR3 DNA: TGTGCCAGTATGCCCCTCTTGAACACTGAAGCTTTCTTT; CDR3 protein: CASMPLLNTEAFF
clone size: few; D gene: NA; V gene: TRBV27; J gene: TRBJ2-1; CDR3 DNA: TGTGCCAGCAGCGCTTCTCCTTACAATGAGCAGTTCTTC; CDR3 protein: CASSASPYNEQFF
clone size: many; D gene: TRBD2; V gene: TRBV4-3; J gene: TRBJ2-1; CDR3 DNA: TGCGCCAGCAGCCAGGAGAAACTAGCGGGAGCGTCAGATGAGCAGTTCTTC; CDR3 protein: CASSQEKLAGASDEQFF
clone size: many; D gene: NA; V gene: TRBV3-1; J gene: TRBJ2-1; CDR3 DNA: TGTGCCAGCACCTCAGGGTCCAGCGGCGACGGCGAGCAGTTCTTC; CDR3 protein: CASTSGSSGDGEQFF
clone size: many; D gene: NA; V gene: TRBV7-2; J gene: TRBJ1-1; CDR3 DNA: TGTGCCAGCAGCTTAGATGCAGGAATGAACACTGAAGCTTTCTTT; CDR3 protein: CASSLDAGMNTEAFF
clone size: many; D gene: TRBD2; V gene: TRBV19; J gene: TRBJ2-1; CDR3 DNA: TGTGCCAGTAGAACTAGCGGTAGCTCCTACAATGAGCAGTTCTTC; CDR3 protein: CASRTSGSSYNEQFF
clone size: many; D gene: NA; V gene: TRBV7-6; J gene: TRBJ2-7; CDR3 DNA: TGTGCCAGCAGCTTAGGGGGGCCGGGCGAGCAGTACTTC; CDR3 protein: CASSLGGPGEQYF
clone size: NA; D gene: TRBD2; V gene: TRBV14; J gene: TRBJ2-7; CDR3 DNA: TGTGCCAGCAGCCAAGATGGGATGGGACTAGCGAATTACGAGCAGTACTTC; CDR3 protein: CASSQDGMGLANYEQYF
clone size: NA; D gene: NA; V gene: TRBV7-9; J gene: TRBJ2-3; CDR3 DNA: TGTGCCAGCAGCGCCGTTTGGGGCACAGATACGCAGTATTTT; CDR3 protein: CASSAVWGTDTQYF
clone size: few; D gene: NA; V gene: TRBV12-3/TRBV12-4; J gene: TRBJ1-6; CDR3 DNA: TGTGCCAGCAGAAAATCCGGAGGTGGTAGCGATTCACCCCTCCACTTT; CDR3 protein: CASRKSGGGSDSPLHF
clone size: NA; D gene: NA; V gene: TRBV7-9; J gene: TRBJ1-2; CDR3 DNA: TGTGCCAGCAGCTTAGCATCCAGCAGAGATGGCTACACCTTC; CDR3 protein: CASSLASSRDGYTF
clone size: few; D gene: NA; V gene: TRBV9; J gene: TRBJ2-1; CDR3 DNA: TGTGCCAGCAGCGTAGCGGGACCGGACTACTTCCATGAGCAGTTCTTC; CDR3 protein: CASSVAGPDYFHEQFF
clone size: many; D gene: NA; V gene: TRBV12-3/TRBV12-4; J gene: TRBJ2-6; CDR3 DNA: TGTGCCAGCAGTTTAGTCCCTGGGGCCAACGTCCTGACTTTC; CDR3 protein: CASSLVPGANVLTF
clone size: many; D gene: TRBD1; V gene: TRBV28; J gene: TRBJ2-7; CDR3 DNA: TGTGCCAGCAGTTATACCCGGACAGGGCCCACCGACGAGCAGTACTTC; CDR3 protein: CASSYTRTGPTDEQYF
clone size: many; D gene: NA; V gene: TRBV6-6; J gene: TRBJ2-4; CDR3 DNA: TGTGCCAGCAGTTACAGGGGGTCCAAAAACATTCAGTACTTC; CDR3 protein: CASSYRGSKNIQYF
clone size: many; D gene: NA; V gene: TRBV6-5; J gene: TRBJ1-5; CDR3 DNA: TGTGCCAGCAGTTACGGCTTGGGTCAGCCCCAGCATTTT; CDR3 protein: CASSYGLGQPQHF
clone size: once; D gene: TRBD2; V gene: TRBV11-2; J gene: TRBJ2-3; CDR3 DNA: TGTGCCAGCAGCTCTCGGTGGCGGGAGGGGGTAACAAGGAGAGATACGCAGTATTTT; CDR3 protein: CASSSRWREGVTRRDTQYF
clone size: many; D gene: NA; V gene: TRBV29-1; J gene: TRBJ2-3; CDR3 DNA: TGCAGCGTTGAAGATCCCGATAGGGACGCAAAAGGTACAGATACGCAGTATTTT; CDR3 protein: CSVEDPDRDAKGTDTQYF
clone size: many; D gene: NA; V gene: TRBV7-9; J gene: TRBJ2-4; CDR3 DNA: TGTGCCAGCAGCGGCCCCGGCGGAAACATTCAGTACTTC; CDR3 protein: CASSGPGGNIQYF
clone size: few; D gene: NA; V gene: TRBV5-1; J gene: TRBJ1-2; CDR3 DNA: TGCGCCAGCAGCCCCGAAGCAAGGGACTACACCTTC; CDR3 protein: CASSPEARDYTF
clone size: NA; D gene: TRBD1; V gene: TRBV29-1; J gene: TRBJ2-1; CDR3 DNA: TGCAGCGTTGTTGGACAGGGCCTTTACAATGAGCAGTTCTTC; CDR3 protein: CSVVGQGLYNEQFF
clone size: many; D gene: NA; V gene: TRBV4-2; J gene: TRBJ2-7; CDR3 DNA: TGTGCCAGCAGCCAACAGTCTAGCCGAATCTACGAGCAGTACTTC; CDR3 protein: CASSQQSSRIYEQYF
clone size: many; D gene: NA; V gene: TRBV4-1; J gene: TRBJ2-3; CDR3 DNA: TGCGCCAGCAGCCAAGCTACTCGGGGGCCCACAGATACGCAGTATTTT; CDR3 protein: CASSQATRGPTDTQYF